This is a list of T cell receptor beta chains from one sample in a study of vaccination and CD4 T cells after COVID-19. One entry per CDR3 protein results from TCRdb running MiXCR on the PCR reads. The sample includes some 10,000 distinct CDR3 sequences, 34% seen only once; the top ten take 15% to 19%. These receptors have no identified antigens. Sequenced input: CD4+ T cells from blood, cultured in vitro. The receptor source for this set is a human donor in good health. CDR3s include the opening cysteine and the closing phenylalanine or tryptophan. A clone size is listed for some rows: how often the clone was seen (once, few, many), or a class if it is expanded.

j_gene | v_gene | abundance | CDR3aa
TRBJ2-3 | TRBV7-8 | medium-sized | CASSSPTTGRQGDTQYF
TRBJ2-5 | TRBV7-3 | few | CASSPTGLQETQYF
TRBJ2-7 | TRBV7-2 | NA | CASSPNSRQGTYEQYF
TRBJ1-5 | TRBV6-1 | few | CASSDEDWYEDQPQHF
TRBJ2-1 | TRBV10-3 | NA | CAITRTSGSPDEQFF
TRBJ2-1 | TRBV20-1 | few | CSAITPEGGRFF
TRBJ2-7 | TRBV21-1 | NA | CASSALSGRGPYEQYF
TRBJ1-2 | TRBV20-1 | few | CSAPRRVGVYGYTF
TRBJ1-2 | TRBV5-4 | NA | CASSFQRRGYTF
TRBJ1-5 | TRBV20-1 | NA | CSAGGWGQPQHF
TRBJ2-3 | TRBV6-2/TRBV6-3 | NA | CASIPGRDGDTQYF
TRBJ1-6 | TRBV7-9 | NA | CASTPGQESSPLHF
TRBJ2-5 | TRBV7-9 | few | CASSSVETQYF
TRBJ2-2 | TRBV20-1 | NA | CSARDWRETGTGELFF
TRBJ2-1 | TRBV29-1 | NA | CRAGPSSYNEQFF
TRBJ2-7 | TRBV7-2 | NA | CASSLSTSAPYEQYF
TRBJ1-1 | TRBV20-1 | NA | CSVRKGAITEAFF
TRBJ2-5 | TRBV19 | NA | CASSIGVSGFETQYF
TRBJ2-2 | TRBV2 | NA | CASSEDIGELFF
TRBJ2-7 | TRBV20-1 | few | CSARDRQGSSYEQYF
TRBJ2-1 | TRBV20-1 | NA | CSARGLGLGVDEQFF
TRBJ1-5 | TRBV7-9 | few | CASSLGGWRDSNQPQHF
TRBJ2-7 | TRBV27 | NA | CASNRRGRLLTAYEQYF
TRBJ2-5 | TRBV5-1 | NA | CASREGETQYF
TRBJ2-7 | TRBV20-1 | few | CSAKTAPYEQYF
TRBJ2-7 | TRBV2 | NA | CASKLQGAGNEQYF
TRBJ2-5 | TRBV15 | NA | CATSPGPETQYF
TRBJ2-7 | TRBV6-1 | NA | CASSRDSTYEQYF
TRBJ2-1 | TRBV25-1 | NA | CASSVAGSTNEQFF
TRBJ2-3 | TRBV29-1 | once | CSGRGFHTDTQYF
TRBJ2-7 | TRBV27 | few | CASSLGLAGGPQEQYF
TRBJ2-1 | TRBV7-2 | NA | CASRPRTASYNEQFF
TRBJ2-7 | TRBV20-1 | few | CSARPLHFTGSSSYEQYF
TRBJ2-5 | TRBV5-4 | NA | CASSVRTSGTETQYF
TRBJ2-1 | TRBV11-3 | few | CASSPRGSSYNEQFF
TRBJ2-2 | TRBV27 | NA | CASRPGLAINTGELFF
TRBJ2-2 | TRBV7-2 | once | CASSSTYNPNTGELFF
TRBJ1-5 | TRBV19 | NA | CASTETGANQPQHF
TRBJ2-7 | TRBV11-3 | NA | CASSLGLAGGYEQYF
TRBJ2-3 | TRBV28 | NA | CASTPGGARGTDTQYF
TRBJ2-1 | TRBV18 | NA | CASSPPGQRYNEQFF
TRBJ2-5 | TRBV27 | NA | CASSSGLAPGAQYF
TRBJ1-2 | TRBV19 | few | CASRGTGGERYHGYTF
TRBJ1-3 | TRBV28 | NA | CASSGNTIYF
TRBJ2-7 | TRBV11-2 | NA | CASSFTIDRGTYEQYF
TRBJ2-2 | TRBV7-5 | few | CISVPKPGQGKTGTGELFF
TRBJ1-1 | TRBV29-1 | few | CSVAPGWGMNTEAFF
TRBJ2-1 | TRBV7-9 | few | CASSLLTSGVSLFNEQFF
TRBJ2-7 | TRBV29-1 | NA | CSVSIGYEQYF
TRBJ2-1 | TRBV20-1 | few | CSARRTSGYNEQFF
TRBJ2-3 | TRBV11-1 | NA | CASSLDREAQYF
TRBJ2-1 | TRBV5-1 | medium-sized | CASSSSLGASGSGSYNEQFF
TRBJ2-2 | TRBV4-3 | NA | CASSAGYTGELFF